This TCR beta chain was recorded in a study of CD8+ T cells in alopecia areata. In its sample, this clone was seen a few times. Extracted RNA was reverse transcribed, and the resulting cDNA served as sequencing template. Data came from immunoSEQ multiplex PCR; TCRdb stores just in-frame clones and leaves some out. Of about 200,000 clones in the sample, 45% to 70% were seen once. Specimen: CD8+ T cells sorted from blood. This clonotype was sampled from a human donor in good health.

The CDR3 nucleotides are TGTGCCAGCAGCTTCGAGCAGGGCAATCAGCCCCAGCATTTT. Amino acids: CASSFEQGNQPQHF. V usage is TRBV7-8 and J usage is TRBJ1-5; no clear D gene. Germline CDR1 SGHVS, CDR2 FQNEAQ. V was trimmed by 3 bases and J by 2 bases, leaving 8 bases between them. The length of the CDR3 is 14 residues.